This entry lists 19 T cell receptor beta chains sequenced from one sample in a study of T cells after somatic rescue of genetic block (dated by TCRdb to 2018 to 2021). Library generation was performed with the immunoSEQ multiplex PCR assay. TCRdb obtained this table from immuneACCESS and retained in-frame rearrangements with V and J assigned. These tables miss some clones; where compared with another copy, unresolved V genes account for less than half of the shortfall, and the remainder is unexplained. Within this sample are 70,000 to 95,000 clones, with around 90% of them counted one time only. Around 1.6% of the sample goes to the ten largest clones. The sample taken for sequencing was peripheral blood mononuclear cells (PBMCs). The receptors were gathered from a woman between 18 and 29 years old.

The V call is TRBV27, the J call TRBJ1-2; 11 bases fit TRBD1. The CDR3 length is 15 residues. Germline values: CDR1 MNHEY, CDR2 SMNVEV (reference sequence). V gave up 6 bases and J gave up 6 bases; unmatched junction bases: 9. The CDR3 sequence: CASRGTGGHSNGYTF. The CDR3 nucleotides read TGTGCCAGCAGGGGGACAGGGGGTCACTCCAATGGCTACACCTTC.

The chain combines TRBV2 with TRBJ2-7; D may correspond to TRBD1 or TRBD2 (5 bases each). Germline-derived CDR1 and CDR2 are SNHLY and FYNNEI. V lost 8 bases and J lost 6, with 11 bases in between. This CDR3 has 11 amino acids. Written as DNA, the CDR3 is TGTGCCAGCGAGGGGCAACCCGAGCAGTACTTC. Translation gives CASEGQPEQYF. The whole variable domain, filled in from reference TRBV2 and TRBJ2-7, reads EPEVTQTPSHQVTQMGQEVILRCVPISNHLYFYWYRQILGQKVEFLVSFYNNEISEKSEIFDDQFSVERPDGSNFTLKIRSTKLEDSAMYFCASEGQPEQYFGPGTRLTVT.

For the CDR3, the DNA is TGTGCCTGGAGGGCCAGCAGGAGAGGATCCTACGAGCAGTACTTC. Its protein product is CAWRASRRGSYEQYF. This chain connects TRBV30 to TRBJ2-7; no firm D call. CDR3 size: 15 residues. V dropped 3 bases and J dropped 1 base, with 16 bases sitting between them. Germline V gene lookup returns CDR1 GTSNPN and CDR2 SVGIG (reference sequence).

The chain recombines TRBV5-4 with TRBJ1-4, with D tentatively TRBD1 (5 bases). Deletions cut 2 bases from V and 6 bases from J, with 17 bases between. This CDR3 spans 16 amino acids. CDR1 SGHNT and CDR2 YYREEE come from the germline V gene (reference sequence). The CDR3 reads CASSFQGLGVDEKLFF. As DNA, the CDR3 is TGTGCCAGCAGCTTCCAGGGATTGGGAGTTGATGAAAAACTGTTTTTT. Together with reference TRBV5-4 and TRBJ1-4, the CDR3 gives the full variable domain: ETGVTQSPTHLIKTRGQQVTLRCSSQSGHNTVSWYQQALGQGPQFIFQYYREEENGRGNFPPRFSGLQFPNYSSELNVNALELDDSALYLCASSFQGLGVDEKLFFGSGTQLSVL.

This clone was counted a single time. The chain employs TRBV30 and TRBJ2-7, with D perhaps matching TRBD1 (5 bases). The V gene lost 2 bases and the J gene lost 3 bases, with 14 bases spanning the gap. Looked up from germline, CDR1 is GTSNPN and CDR2 is SVGIG (reference sequence). This CDR3 has 14 amino acids. The CDR3 is CAWSMGGTGYEQYF. Written as DNA, the CDR3 is TGTGCCTGGAGTATGGGCGGAACAGGCTACGAGCAGTACTTC.

The chain links TRBV2 to TRBJ1-3; D is uncertain. Between the trimmed V and J ends, which lost 1 base and 1 base, there was a span of 8 bases. Germline-derived CDR1 and CDR2 are SNHLY and FYNNEI. This CDR3 spans 15 amino acids. The CDR3 region has the DNA TGTGCCAGCAGTGAAGAGGCGGCGTCTGGAAACACCATATATTTT. It encodes CASSEEAASGNTIYF. Full variable domain (remainder filled in from reference TRBV2 and TRBJ1-3): EPEVTQTPSHQVTQMGQEVILRCVPISNHLYFYWYRQILGQKVEFLVSFYNNEISEKSEIFDDQFSVERPDGSNFTLKIRSTKLEDSAMYFCASSEEAASGNTIYFGEGSWLTVV.

The chain combines TRBV19 with TRBJ2-1; no clear D gene. Deletions cut 5 bases from V and 0 bases from J, with 17 bases between. The CDR3 has 17 residues. Germline V lookup: CDR1 LNHDA, CDR2 SQIVND (reference sequence). The CDR3 here is CASSARPLVRSYNEQFF. For the CDR3, the DNA is TGTGCCAGTAGTGCTCGGCCTTTAGTTCGCTCCTACAATGAGCAGTTCTTC.

The V gene is TRBV9, the J gene TRBJ2-2; a possible D gene is TRBD1 (6 bases). The CDR3 runs to 16 residues. The germline V gene encodes CDR1 SGDLS and CDR2 YYNGEE. Deletions cut 4 bases from V and 0 bases from J, with 13 bases between. The DNA of the CDR3 is TGTGCCAGCAGCACCTCGGGGACAACGAACACCGGGGAGCTGTTTTTT. This sequence encodes CASSTSGTTNTGELFF.

The chain combines TRBV10-3 with TRBJ2-2; 10 positions match TRBD2. CDR1 ENHRY and CDR2 SYGVKD come from the germline V gene. V lost 6 bases to trimming and J lost 3 bases; unmatched junction nucleotides: 4. The CDR3 totals 15 residues. DNA for the CDR3: TGTGCCATCAGGCCTAGCGGGAGTTACACCGGGGAGCTGTTTTTT. Protein: CAIRPSGSYTGELFF.

The chain carries TRBV6-5 and TRBJ2-7, with a weak D call TRBD2 (5 bases). The V end was cut by 6 bases, the J end by 3 bases, with 12 bases between. From germline, CDR1 is MNHEY and CDR2 SVGAGI. The CDR3 runs to 13 residues. The CDR3 DNA is TGTGCCAGCAGCCTTGCCGGGAACTACGAGCAGTACTTC. The encoded protein is CASSLAGNYEQYF.

The chain uses TRBV6-4 and TRBJ2-3; 10 nucleotides align to TRBD2. The CDR3 contains 15 residues. V lost 3 bases to trimming and J lost 3 bases; unmatched junction nucleotides: 3. Germline V CDR1 and CDR2: MRHNA, SNTAGT. CDR3 DNA sequence: TGTGCCAGCAGTGAATCTAGCGGGAGAACAGATACGCAGTATTTT. Translation gives CASSESSGRTDTQYF.

CDR3 region: CASSPLSGTASYEQYF. The CDR3 bases are TGTGCCAGCAGTCCTCTATCCGGGACAGCCTCCTACGAGCAGTACTTC. This chain joins TRBV27 and TRBJ2-7; 7 positions agree with TRBD1. The V gene end was trimmed by 5 bases and the J gene end by 0 bases; junction bases not matched to a gene: 10. Germline V lookup: CDR1 MNHEY, CDR2 SMNVEV (reference sequence). The CDR3 totals 16 residues.

This chain links TRBV7-2 with TRBJ1-5; D remains unclear. Deletions cut 3 bases from V and 4 bases from J, with 4 bases between. Germline V lookup: CDR1 SGHTA, CDR2 FQGNSA. This CDR3 is built from 12 residues. The CDR3, as DNA: TGTGCCAGCAGCTTCCAGAATCAGCCCCAGCATTTT. Encoded protein: CASSFQNQPQHF.

This chain links TRBV5-1 with TRBJ2-3; D might be TRBD2 (5 bases). V was cut by 5 bases and J by 0 bases, with 7 bases left in between. Germline CDR1 SGHRS, CDR2 YFSETQ. The CDR3 extends over 13 amino acids. CDR3 in DNA: TGCGCCAGCAGGAAGCGGAGCACAGATACGCAGTATTTT. It is translated as CASRKRSTDTQYF. The full variable domain, with the rest looked up from reference TRBV5-1 and TRBJ2-3, is KAGVTQTPRYLIKTRGQQVTLSCSPISGHRSVSWYQQTPGQGLQFLFEYFSETQRNKGNFPGRFSGRQFSNSRSEMNVSTLELGDSALYLCASRKRSTDTQYFGPGTRLTVL.

The chain uses TRBV5-6 and TRBJ1-2; 8 bases agree with TRBD1. The ends lost 4 bases at V and 0 bases at J; junction bases unmatched: 8. Germline values: CDR1 SGHDT, CDR2 YYEEEE. The length of the CDR3 is 16 residues. The CDR3 coding sequence is TGTGCCAGCAGCGCCTTGGACAGGGTAGCTAACTATGGCTACACCTTC. This encodes CASSALDRVANYGYTF.

The chain joins TRBV25-1 to TRBJ1-4, with D perhaps matching TRBD1 (6 bases). The CDR3 is 10 amino acids. The germline gives CDR1 MGHDK, CDR2 SYGVNS. Trimming pared 9 bases from V and 16 bases from J, leaving 15 bases between. The DNA of the CDR3 is TGTGCCAGAGAGGGGGGAGGTGGGTTTTTT. This gives the protein CAREGGGGFF.

This chain uses TRBV20-1 with TRBJ2-1; unclear D gene. Looked up from germline, CDR1 is DFQATT and CDR2 is SNEGSKA (reference sequence). Trimming stripped 3 bases from V and 7 bases from J, with 7 bases between. The CDR3 totals 11 residues. CDR3 residues: CSASGRNEQFF. CDR3 sequence (DNA): TGCAGTGCTAGTGGGCGGAATGAGCAGTTCTTC.

The rearrangement joins TRBV4-3 to TRBJ2-1; 9 nucleotides line up with TRBD2. The CDR3 consists of 17 residues. CDR1 LGHNA and CDR2 YSLEER come from the germline V gene. V shed 0 bases, J shed 8 bases, and the junction held 11 bases outside the gene matches. The CDR3 sequence is CASSQDAAGGLLDEQFF. The CDR3 DNA reads as TGCGCCAGCAGCCAAGACGCAGCGGGAGGCCTTTTGGATGAGCAGTTCTTC.

The chain uses TRBV7-8 and TRBJ2-7; possibly TRBD1 for D (5 bases). Trimming left V 7 bases short and J 0 bases short, with 16 bases between. Per the germline V gene, CDR1 is SGHVS and CDR2 is FQNEAQ. The CDR3 covers 15 residues. The CDR3: CASTLGAPGSYEQYF. The CDR3 DNA reads TGTGCCAGCACTCTTGGGGCTCCGGGCTCCTACGAGCAGTACTTC.